The entry below gives a single T cell receptor (beta chain) sequence along with its context. Its specificity is unknown. The data belong to a study of T cell responses to AZD1222 COVID-19 vaccine. Study-level results: There were mostly white British donors and more females than males, and clonal diversity was possibly underestimated. Nearly half of spike-specific TCRs reportedly target variant regions that are unmutated in the B.1.351 and B.1.1.7 variants.

Repertoires were generated with immunoSEQ multiplex PCR, while TCRdb's copy carries only in-frame clones and drops some. The sample lists approximately 130,000 clones; roughly 82% were seen once. The CDR3 totals 16 residues. Germline-derived CDR1 and CDR2 are MGHRA and YSYEKL. V was shortened by 1 base and J by 0 bases, with 10 bases between the two germline ends. This specimen was peripheral blood, taken 28 days after the second AZD1222 dose. The sequence came from an adult who received the AZD1222 COVID-19 vaccine. The chain is built from TRBV4-1 and TRBJ2-4, with D hard to call. CDR3 residues: CASSQGRTSAKNIQYF. The CDR3 DNA sequence: TGCGCCAGCAGCCAAGGACGTACATCAGCCAAAAACATTCAGTACTTC.